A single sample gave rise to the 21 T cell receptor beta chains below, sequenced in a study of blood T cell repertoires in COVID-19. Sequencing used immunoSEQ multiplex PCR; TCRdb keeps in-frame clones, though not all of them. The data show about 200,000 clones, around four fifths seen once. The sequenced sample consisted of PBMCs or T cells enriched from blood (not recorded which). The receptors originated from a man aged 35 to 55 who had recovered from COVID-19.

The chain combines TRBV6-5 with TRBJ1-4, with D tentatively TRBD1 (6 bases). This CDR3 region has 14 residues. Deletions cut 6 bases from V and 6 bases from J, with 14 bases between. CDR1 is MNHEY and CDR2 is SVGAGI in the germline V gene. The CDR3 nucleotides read TGTGCCAGCAGCACAGGGCCCACCGATGAAAAACTGTTTTTT. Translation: CASSTGPTDEKLFF.

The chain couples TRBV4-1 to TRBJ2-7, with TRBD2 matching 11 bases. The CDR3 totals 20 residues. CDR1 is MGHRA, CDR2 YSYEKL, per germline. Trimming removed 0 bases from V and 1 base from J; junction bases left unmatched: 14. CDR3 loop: CASSQDRVSGRATISYEQYF. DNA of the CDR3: TGCGCCAGCAGCCAAGATCGAGTTAGCGGGAGGGCCACCATATCCTACGAGCAGTACTTC.

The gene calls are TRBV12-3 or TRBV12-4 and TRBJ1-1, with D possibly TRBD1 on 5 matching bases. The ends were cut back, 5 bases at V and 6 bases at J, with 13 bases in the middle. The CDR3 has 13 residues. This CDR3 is CASSPGGYAEAFF. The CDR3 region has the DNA TGTGCCAGCAGTCCTGGGGGGTACGCTGAAGCTTTCTTT.

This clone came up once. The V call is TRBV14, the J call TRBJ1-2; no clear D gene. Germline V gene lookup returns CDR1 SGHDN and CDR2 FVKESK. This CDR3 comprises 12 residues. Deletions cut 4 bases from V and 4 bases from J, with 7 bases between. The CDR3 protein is CASSPTRYGYTF. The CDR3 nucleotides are TGTGCCAGCAGCCCCACGCGCTATGGCTACACCTTC. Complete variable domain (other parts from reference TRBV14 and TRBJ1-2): EAGVTQFPSHSVIEKGQTVTLRCDPISGHDNLYWYRRVMGKEIKFLLHFVKESKQDESGMPNNRFLAERTGGTYSTLKVQPAELEDSGVYFCASSPTRYGYTFGSGTRLTVV.

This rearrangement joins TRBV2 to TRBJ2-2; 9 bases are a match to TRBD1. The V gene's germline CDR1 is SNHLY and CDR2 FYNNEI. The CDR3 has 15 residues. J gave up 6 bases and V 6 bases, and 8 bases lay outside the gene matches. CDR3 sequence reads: CASRMGQGRSGELFF. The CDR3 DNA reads TGTGCCAGCAGGATGGGACAGGGTCGATCCGGGGAGCTGTTTTTT.

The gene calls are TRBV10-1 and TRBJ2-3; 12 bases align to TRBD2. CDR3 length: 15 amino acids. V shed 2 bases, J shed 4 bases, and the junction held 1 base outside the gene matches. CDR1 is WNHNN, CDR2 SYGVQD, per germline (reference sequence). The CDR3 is CASSERLAGADTQYF. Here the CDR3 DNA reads TGCGCCAGCAGTGAGCGACTAGCGGGAGCAGATACGCAGTATTTT.

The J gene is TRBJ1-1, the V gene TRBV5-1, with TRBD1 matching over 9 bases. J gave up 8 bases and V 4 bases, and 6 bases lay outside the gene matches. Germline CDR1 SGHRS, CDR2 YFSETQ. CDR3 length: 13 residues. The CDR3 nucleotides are TGCGCCAGCAGCGAATCCGGGACAGGGGAAGCTTTCTTT. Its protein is CASSESGTGEAFF.

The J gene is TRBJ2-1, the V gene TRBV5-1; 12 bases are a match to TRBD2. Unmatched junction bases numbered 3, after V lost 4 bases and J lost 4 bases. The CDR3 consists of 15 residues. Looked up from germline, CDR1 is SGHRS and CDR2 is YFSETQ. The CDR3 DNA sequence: TGCGCCAGCAGCCGGACTAGCGGGGTTTACAATGAGCAGTTCTTC. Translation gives CASSRTSGVYNEQFF.

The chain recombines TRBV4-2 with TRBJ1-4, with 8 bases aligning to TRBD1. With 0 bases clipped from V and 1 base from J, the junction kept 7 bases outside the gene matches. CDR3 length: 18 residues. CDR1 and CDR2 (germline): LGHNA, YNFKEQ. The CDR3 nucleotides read TGTGCCAGCAGCCAAGATTATGCAGGGGGCAGAACTAATGAAAAACTGTTTTTT. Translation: CASSQDYAGGRTNEKLFF.

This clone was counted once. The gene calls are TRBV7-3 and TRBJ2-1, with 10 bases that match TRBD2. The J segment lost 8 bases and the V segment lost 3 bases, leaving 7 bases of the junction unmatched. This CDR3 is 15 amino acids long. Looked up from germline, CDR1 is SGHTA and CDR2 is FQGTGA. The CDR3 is CASSFGAGGDDEQFF. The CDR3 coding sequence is TGTGCCAGCAGCTTCGGAGCGGGAGGGGATGATGAGCAGTTCTTC.

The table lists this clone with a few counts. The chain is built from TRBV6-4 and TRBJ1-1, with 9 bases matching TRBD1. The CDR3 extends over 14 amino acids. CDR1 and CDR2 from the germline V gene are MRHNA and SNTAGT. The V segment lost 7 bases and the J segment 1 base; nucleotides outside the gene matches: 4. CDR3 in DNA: TGTGCCAGCAAGCCGGGACAGGGGAACACTGAAGCTTTCTTT. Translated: CASKPGQGNTEAFF.

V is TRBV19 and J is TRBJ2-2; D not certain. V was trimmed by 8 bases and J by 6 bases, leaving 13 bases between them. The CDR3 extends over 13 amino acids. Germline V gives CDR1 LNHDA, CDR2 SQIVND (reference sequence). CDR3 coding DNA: TGTGCCAGTGCCCTCCAGCGACCCGGGGAGCTGTTTTTT. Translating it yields CASALQRPGELFF.

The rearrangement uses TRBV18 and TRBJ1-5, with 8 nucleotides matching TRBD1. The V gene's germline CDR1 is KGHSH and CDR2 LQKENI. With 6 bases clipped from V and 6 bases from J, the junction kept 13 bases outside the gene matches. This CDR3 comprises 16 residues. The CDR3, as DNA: TGTGCCAGCTCCCAAACGATTCAGGGGGCGGGTCAGCCCCAGCATTTT. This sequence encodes CASSQTIQGAGQPQHF. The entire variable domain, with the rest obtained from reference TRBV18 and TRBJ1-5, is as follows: NAGVMQNPRHLVRRRGQEARLRCSPMKGHSHVYWYRQLPEEGLKFMVYLQKENIIDESGMPKERFSAEFPKEGPSILRIQQVVRGDSAAYFCASSQTIQGAGQPQHFGDGTRLSIL.

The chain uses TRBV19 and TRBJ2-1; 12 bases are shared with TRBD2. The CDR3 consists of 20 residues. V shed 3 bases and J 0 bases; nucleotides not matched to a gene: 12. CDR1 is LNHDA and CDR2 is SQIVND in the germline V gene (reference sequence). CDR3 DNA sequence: TGTGCCAGTAGTATGAGTCTAGCGGGAGGGTCTCCCAGCTCCTACAATGAGCAGTTCTTC. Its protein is CASSMSLAGGSPSSYNEQFF. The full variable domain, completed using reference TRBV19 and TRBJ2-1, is DGGITQSPKYLFRKEGQNVTLSCEQNLNHDAMYWYRQDPGQGLRLIYYSQIVNDFQKGDIAEGYSVSREKKESFPLTVTSAQKNPTAFYLCASSMSLAGGSPSSYNEQFFGPGTRLTVL.

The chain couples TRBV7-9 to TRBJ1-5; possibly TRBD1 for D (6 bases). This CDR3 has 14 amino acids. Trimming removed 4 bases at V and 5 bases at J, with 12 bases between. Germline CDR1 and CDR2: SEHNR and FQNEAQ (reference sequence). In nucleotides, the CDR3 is TGTGCCAGCAGCTCAGCAAGGGGGTATCAGCCCCAGCATTTT. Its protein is CASSSARGYQPQHF.

CDR3 region: CASSRGGGTEAFF. The CDR3 DNA sequence: TGTGCCAGCTCACGGGGAGGGGGGACTGAAGCTTTCTTT. The genes are TRBV18 and TRBJ1-1; D is possibly TRBD1 (6 bases). This CDR3 region has 13 residues. The germline V and J ends were trimmed by 4 bases and 5 bases, with 11 bases remaining between them. The germline V gene encodes CDR1 KGHSH and CDR2 LQKENI.

The DNA of the CDR3 is TGTGCCAGCAGCCGGATGGCGGGCTACAATGAGCAGTTCTTC. It is translated as CASSRMAGYNEQFF. This chain uses TRBV27 with TRBJ2-1; tentative D call: TRBD2 (5 bases). CDR1 is MNHEY, CDR2 SMNVEV, per germline (reference sequence). The CDR3 covers 14 residues. Deletions cut 6 bases from V and 3 bases from J, with 12 bases between.

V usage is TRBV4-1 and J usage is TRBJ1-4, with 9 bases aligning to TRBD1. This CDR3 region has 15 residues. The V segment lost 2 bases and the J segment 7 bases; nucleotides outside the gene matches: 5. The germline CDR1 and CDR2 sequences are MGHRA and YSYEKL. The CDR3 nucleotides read TGCGCCAGCAGCCAACGGGACAGGGCAAGTGAAAAACTGTTTTTT. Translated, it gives CASSQRDRASEKLFF.

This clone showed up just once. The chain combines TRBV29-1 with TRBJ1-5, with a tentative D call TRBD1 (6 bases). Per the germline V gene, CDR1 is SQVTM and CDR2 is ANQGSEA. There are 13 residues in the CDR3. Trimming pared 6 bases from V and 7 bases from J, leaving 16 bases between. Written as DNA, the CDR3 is TGCAGCGTGGGGGACAACCAGGAACAGCCCCAGCATTTT. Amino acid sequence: CSVGDNQEQPQHF.

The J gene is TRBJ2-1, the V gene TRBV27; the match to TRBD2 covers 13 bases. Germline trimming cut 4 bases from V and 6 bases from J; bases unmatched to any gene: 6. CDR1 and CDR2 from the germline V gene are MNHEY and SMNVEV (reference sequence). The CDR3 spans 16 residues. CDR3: CASSSRTSGRGNEQFF. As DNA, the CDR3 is TGTGCCAGCAGTTCCCGGACTAGCGGGAGAGGCAATGAGCAGTTCTTC.

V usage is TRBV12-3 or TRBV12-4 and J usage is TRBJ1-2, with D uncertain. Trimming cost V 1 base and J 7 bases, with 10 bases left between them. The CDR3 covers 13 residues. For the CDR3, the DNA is TGTGCCAGCAGTTTAGAGGTAGGAGCTGGCTACACCTTC. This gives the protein CASSLEVGAGYTF.